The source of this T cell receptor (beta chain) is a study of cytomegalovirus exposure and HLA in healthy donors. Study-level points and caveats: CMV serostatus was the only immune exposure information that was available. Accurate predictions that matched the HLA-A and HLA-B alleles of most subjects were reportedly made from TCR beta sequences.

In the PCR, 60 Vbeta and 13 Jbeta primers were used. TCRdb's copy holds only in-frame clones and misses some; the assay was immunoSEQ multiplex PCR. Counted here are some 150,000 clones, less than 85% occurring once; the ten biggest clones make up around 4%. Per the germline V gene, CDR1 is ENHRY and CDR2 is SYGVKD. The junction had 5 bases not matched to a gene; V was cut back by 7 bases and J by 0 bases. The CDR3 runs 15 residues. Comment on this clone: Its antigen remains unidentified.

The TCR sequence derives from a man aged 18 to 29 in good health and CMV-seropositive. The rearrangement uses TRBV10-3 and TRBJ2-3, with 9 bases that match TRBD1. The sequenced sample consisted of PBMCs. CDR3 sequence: CAITMTGGSTDTQYF. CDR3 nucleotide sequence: TGTGCCATCACCATGACAGGGGGGAGCACAGATACGCAGTATTTT.